This T cell receptor beta chain derives from a study of identifying expanded T cells in peripheral blood. Trimming shortened V by 4 bases and J by 5 bases, and 9 bases separated the two germline ends. This CDR3 is 13 amino acids long. The germline gives CDR1 SGHRS, CDR2 YFSETQ. Method: immunoSEQ multiplex PCR; TCRdb's copy keeps in-frame clones and lacks some. The sample includes 70,000 to 95,000 clones, roughly 90% of them seen just once. The V and J genes are TRBV5-1 and TRBJ2-2; D is undetermined. Sequenced input: blood. The TCR was taken from a person between 18 and 69 years old in good health. The CDR3 is CASSVTTTGELFF. The DNA for the CDR3 is TGCGCCAGCAGCGTAACAACGACCGGGGAGCTGTTTTTT.